These T cell receptor beta chains were read from a single sample in a study of blood T cell repertoires in COVID-19. Sequencing was performed with immunoSEQ multiplex PCR; in TCRdb, only in-frame clones are kept and a portion is missing. The repertoire has about 120,000 clones, 75% to 90% of them found once; the top ten carry under 3%. Sequenced material: peripheral blood. The source is a man aged 30 to 39 with acute or convalescent COVID-19. Each CDR3 is given with its conserved first and last residue. A D gene is named only where the DNA matches it firmly. Size values are once, few and many counts, or a class for expanded clones, and some rows have none.

d_call	clone_size	j_call	v_call	cdr3_aa	cdr3_nt
-	-	TRBJ1-5	TRBV7-2	CASSPAGISNQPQHF	TGTGCCAGCAGCCCGGCGGGGATCAGCAATCAGCCCCAGCATTTT
TRBD1	-	TRBJ2-7	TRBV3-1/TRBV3-2	CASSHRTGGKVRYEQYF	TGTGCCAGCAGCCACCGGACAGGGGGCAAGGTTCGGTACGAGCAGTACTTC
TRBD1	-	TRBJ1-5	TRBV24-1	CATSDSGGDQPQHF	TGTGCCACCAGTGATTCAGGGGGCGACCAGCCCCAGCATTTT
TRBD1	-	TRBJ1-4	TRBV7-9	CASRQGAREKLFF	TGTGCCAGCAGACAGGGGGCGCGGGAAAAACTGTTTTTT
-	-	TRBJ2-4	TRBV4-1	CASSQPTSKNIQYF	TGCGCCAGCAGCCAACCCACTTCCAAAAACATTCAGTACTTC
-	-	TRBJ1-1	TRBV11-3	CASSNRVGTEAFF	TGTGCCAGCAGCAACAGGGTTGGCACTGAAGCTTTCTTT
-	-	TRBJ1-3	TRBV9	CASSVAGRAGNTIYF	TGTGCCAGCAGCGTAGCCGGCAGGGCAGGAAACACCATATATTTT
TRBD1	-	TRBJ2-3	TRBV3-1/TRBV3-2	CASSQVGQGSDTQYF	TGTGCCAGCAGCCAAGTCGGACAGGGTTCCGATACGCAGTATTTT
-	-	TRBJ1-6	TRBV19	CASSNQGVIDSPLHF	TGTGCCAGTAGTAATCAAGGGGTAATCGATTCACCCCTCCACTTT
TRBD1	-	TRBJ1-2	TRBV19	CATSQGVHYGYTF	TGTGCCACGTCACAGGGGGTTCACTATGGCTACACCTTC
TRBD1	-	TRBJ2-2	TRBV5-5	CASSPGQGYTGELFF	TGTGCCAGCAGCCCGGGACAGGGTTACACCGGGGAGCTGTTTTTT
-	-	TRBJ1-3	TRBV6-2/TRBV6-3	CASSFRQISGNTIYF	TGTGCCAGCAGTTTCCGACAGATATCTGGAAACACCATATATTTT
-	-	TRBJ2-1	TRBV11-2	CASSLRGPSPSNEQFF	TGTGCCAGCAGCCTAAGAGGTCCTAGCCCCTCCAATGAGCAGTTCTTC
-	few	TRBJ1-2	TRBV14	CASSQDLNYGYTF	TGTGCCAGCAGCCAAGATCTTAACTATGGCTACACCTTC
TRBD1	-	TRBJ1-2	TRBV9	CASSEKGARGYTF	TGTGCCAGCAGCGAGAAGGGGGCGCGGGGCTACACCTTC
-	-	TRBJ1-1	TRBV20-1	CSARERTEAFF	TGCAGTGCTAGAGAGAGGACTGAAGCTTTCTTT
-	-	TRBJ1-2	TRBV2	CASSGPGSYGYTF	TGTGCCAGCAGTGGCCCGGGGTCCTATGGCTACACCTTC
-	-	TRBJ1-6	TRBV6-6	CASSYGGENSPLHF	TGTGCCAGCAGTTATGGGGGCGAAAATTCACCCCTCCACTTT
-	-	TRBJ2-7	TRBV6-2/TRBV6-3	CASSYSGNSLREQYF	TGTGCCAGCAGTTATTCAGGGAACAGTTTACGCGAGCAGTACTTC
-	few	TRBJ2-1	TRBV19	CASSITSGDEQFF	TGTGCCAGTAGTATTACTAGTGGGGATGAGCAGTTCTTC
TRBD1	-	TRBJ2-5	TRBV6-2/TRBV6-3	CASSYDIDGDRGQETQYF	TGTGCCAGCAGTTACGATATTGATGGAGACAGGGGCCAAGAGACCCAGTACTTC
-	-	TRBJ1-2	TRBV6-1	CASSESRVNYGYTF	TGTGCCAGCAGTGAGTCCAGGGTTAACTATGGCTACACCTTC
-	-	TRBJ1-5	TRBV11-3	CASSLMVAGVNQPQHF	TGTGCCAGCAGCTTAATGGTGGCAGGGGTCAATCAGCCCCAGCATTTT
-	few	TRBJ1-5	TRBV2	CASSGVEGLRNQPQHF	TGTGCCAGCAGTGGGGTTGAGGGTTTGCGCAATCAGCCCCAGCATTTT
-	-	TRBJ2-7	TRBV10-3	CAISDRDTPSYEQYF	TGTGCCATCAGTGACCGGGATACACCCTCCTACGAGCAGTACTTC
-	few	TRBJ1-2	TRBV18	CASLGANYGYTF	TGTGCCAGCCTCGGGGCTAACTATGGCTACACCTTC
TRBD1	-	TRBJ2-7	TRBV11-3	CASSNRDRPYEQYF	TGTGCCAGCAGCAACCGGGACAGACCCTACGAGCAGTACTTC
TRBD1	-	TRBJ1-2	TRBV19	CASSIDRVYGYTF	TGTGCCAGTAGTATCGACAGGGTTTATGGCTACACCTTC
-	few	TRBJ1-5	TRBV18	CASSPEAYSNQPQHF	TGTGCCAGCTCACCAGAAGCCTATAGCAATCAGCCCCAGCATTTT
TRBD1	-	TRBJ2-7	TRBV3-1/TRBV3-2	CASSQGSRTGLEQYF	TGTGCCAGCAGCCAAGGATCTCGGACAGGCCTCGAGCAGTACTTC
-	many	TRBJ2-2	TRBV4-2	CASSQDSTGELFF	TGTGCCAGCAGCCAGGACTCCACCGGGGAGCTGTTTTTT
-	-	TRBJ1-4	TRBV4-1	CASSQGSTTNEKLFF	TGCGCCAGCAGCCAAGGTTCCACAACTAATGAAAAACTGTTTTTT
TRBD1	few	TRBJ1-2	TRBV12-3/TRBV12-4	CASSSRGTYGYTF	TGTGCCAGCAGTAGCAGGGGGACCTATGGCTACACCTTC
TRBD1	many	TRBJ1-5	TRBV7-7	CASSLQGASNQPQHF	TGTGCTAGCAGCCTACAGGGGGCGTCCAATCAGCCCCAGCATTTT
TRBD1	-	TRBJ2-7	TRBV9	CASSAHNSDRGDFYEQYF	TGTGCCAGCAGCGCCCATAATTCGGACAGGGGGGATTTCTACGAGCAGTACTTC
-	-	TRBJ1-1	TRBV4-3	CASSQDSARNTEAFF	TGCGCCAGCAGCCAAGACTCTGCGAGGAACACTGAAGCTTTCTTT
-	once	TRBJ2-1	TRBV15	CATSSPGHPSNDEQFF	TGTGCCACCAGCAGTCCTGGACACCCCTCGAACGATGAGCAGTTCTTC
TRBD2	few	TRBJ2-1	TRBV9	CASSIGGSSYNEQFF	TGTGCCAGCAGCATCGGGGGGAGCTCCTACAATGAGCAGTTCTTC
-	-	TRBJ2-7	TRBV11-2	CASSSNQGYEQYF	TGTGCCAGCAGCTCCAACCAGGGATACGAGCAGTACTTC
-	-	TRBJ2-5	TRBV9	CASSVGAQSQETQYF	TGTGCCAGCAGCGTAGGGGCACAATCGCAAGAGACCCAGTACTTC
-	-	TRBJ2-7	TRBV4-3	CASSQGRNQNEQYF	TGCGCCAGCAGCCAAGGCAGGAACCAAAACGAGCAGTACTTC
TRBD1	-	TRBJ2-5	TRBV5-1	CASSLDRGETQYF	TGCGCCAGCAGCTTAGACAGGGGGGAGACCCAGTACTTC
-	-	TRBJ2-1	TRBV6-6	CASTPGEFRYNEQFF	TGTGCCAGCACCCCTGGGGAGTTTCGTTACAATGAGCAGTTCTTC
TRBD2	-	TRBJ2-3	TRBV3-1/TRBV3-2	CASSPRLAGGPDTQYF	TGTGCCAGCAGCCCCAGACTAGCGGGGGGGCCTGATACGCAGTATTTT
-	-	TRBJ2-2	TRBV7-5	CARSLERQGGNTGELFF	TGTGCCAGAAGCTTAGAGCGGCAGGGGGGAAACACCGGGGAGCTGTTTTTT
TRBD1	few	TRBJ2-5	TRBV6-1	CASSETGQGAPRETQYF	TGTGCCAGCAGTGAAACCGGACAGGGGGCGCCCCGGGAGACCCAGTACTTC
-	-	TRBJ1-4	TRBV16	CASSPGIATNEKLFF	TGTGCCAGCAGCCCCGGGATAGCAACTAATGAAAAACTGTTTTTT
-	once	TRBJ2-1	TRBV2	CASTRLTGSSYNEQFF	TGTGCCAGCACAAGATTAACAGGGAGCTCCTACAATGAGCAGTTCTTC
-	-	TRBJ2-1	TRBV6-4	CAPSKGNEQFF	TGTGCCCCCTCAAAGGGGAATGAGCAGTTCTTC
TRBD1	-	TRBJ2-2	TRBV24-1	CATSPGQGYAGELFF	TGTGCCACCAGCCCGGGACAGGGATATGCCGGGGAGCTGTTTTTT
TRBD1	-	TRBJ2-5	TRBV10-1	CASSAGTVETQYF	TGCGCCAGCAGTGCCGGGACAGTCGAGACCCAGTACTTC
TRBD2	-	TRBJ2-3	TRBV24-1	CATSDRTGGPGTQYF	TGTGCCACCAGTGATCGTACGGGGGGGCCCGGTACGCAGTATTTT
TRBD1	-	TRBJ1-5	TRBV2	CASSGTGGKQPQHF	TGTGCCAGCAGTGGGACAGGGGGCAAGCAGCCCCAGCATTTT
-	-	TRBJ1-4	TRBV4-3	CASSRSFIFGEKLFF	TGCGCCAGCAGCCGTTCATTTATTTTCGGGGAAAAACTGTTTTTT
-	-	TRBJ1-2	TRBV27	CASSLIGSDWRGYTF	TGTGCCAGCAGTTTAATTGGCTCAGACTGGAGGGGCTACACCTTC